The rows below give T cell receptor beta chains drawn from one sample of a study of cytomegalovirus exposure and HLA in healthy donors. Measured with immunoSEQ multiplex PCR; TCRdb has only the in-frame clones, and not every one. Here the sample spans under 200,000 clones, roughly 80% being singletons. Sequenced sample: PBMCs. The receptors originated from a woman between 18 and 30 years old in good health and CMV-seronegative. Both conserved end residues are trimmed from each CDR3. Each record gives: CDR3 protein, clone size, V gene, J gene. Clone size appears in some rows only: once, few, many, or a class for an expanded clone.

CDR3 protein: ASSTYPGLAGGPFNEQF
clone size: NA
V gene: TRBV27
J gene: TRBJ2-1

CDR3 protein: ASSSPGQGFETQY
clone size: NA
V gene: TRBV19
J gene: TRBJ2-5

CDR3 protein: ASSSLRRGKGGGQPQH
clone size: NA
V gene: TRBV5-6
J gene: TRBJ1-5

CDR3 protein: ASSSGLALGTQY
clone size: NA
V gene: TRBV4-1
J gene: TRBJ2-3

CDR3 protein: ASKSTAEAF
clone size: few
V gene: TRBV2
J gene: TRBJ1-1

CDR3 protein: SVAGDVPNYGYT
clone size: NA
V gene: TRBV29-1
J gene: TRBJ1-2

CDR3 protein: ASSLAGALAKKYNEQF
clone size: NA
V gene: TRBV5-6
J gene: TRBJ2-1

CDR3 protein: ASSPGGGGYT
clone size: NA
V gene: TRBV18
J gene: TRBJ1-2

CDR3 protein: ASSLGPDPGNEQF
clone size: NA
V gene: TRBV7-7
J gene: TRBJ2-1

CDR3 protein: ASSPRQGYTEAF
clone size: few
V gene: TRBV27
J gene: TRBJ1-1

CDR3 protein: AWSRGQGNTGELF
clone size: NA
V gene: TRBV30
J gene: TRBJ2-2

CDR3 protein: ASSGTASRLYEQY
clone size: NA
V gene: TRBV6-5
J gene: TRBJ2-7

CDR3 protein: ASSRARTSGRAVPDTQY
clone size: NA
V gene: TRBV7-2
J gene: TRBJ2-3

CDR3 protein: SVDGLAVGGELF
clone size: NA
V gene: TRBV29-1
J gene: TRBJ2-2

CDR3 protein: ASSPPGGRGYT
clone size: NA
V gene: TRBV27
J gene: TRBJ1-2

CDR3 protein: SSSLVSARDRGKGSPLH
clone size: NA
V gene: TRBV7-9
J gene: TRBJ1-6

CDR3 protein: ASSFGTVNSPLH
clone size: NA
V gene: TRBV27
J gene: TRBJ1-6

CDR3 protein: ASSPGTGQGPL
clone size: NA
V gene: TRBV28
J gene: TRBJ1-5

CDR3 protein: ASSRKIAGVGQETQY
clone size: NA
V gene: TRBV5-4
J gene: TRBJ2-5

CDR3 protein: ASSVSTDTQY
clone size: NA
V gene: TRBV28
J gene: TRBJ2-3

CDR3 protein: ASSLRGGIYTEAF
clone size: NA
V gene: TRBV7-8
J gene: TRBJ1-1

CDR3 protein: ASRRLQGNLNEQF
clone size: NA
V gene: TRBV5-1
J gene: TRBJ2-1

CDR3 protein: ASSLGGGEQY
clone size: NA
V gene: TRBV28
J gene: TRBJ2-7

CDR3 protein: ASSHRPGLAGAHEQF
clone size: NA
V gene: TRBV2
J gene: TRBJ2-1

CDR3 protein: ASSLQAGLEAF
clone size: NA
V gene: TRBV27
J gene: TRBJ1-1

CDR3 protein: AILYSSGNTIY
clone size: few
V gene: TRBV10-3
J gene: TRBJ1-3

CDR3 protein: ASSGGIQETQY
clone size: NA
V gene: TRBV9
J gene: TRBJ2-5

CDR3 protein: ASSLVADHTGELF
clone size: NA
V gene: TRBV11-2
J gene: TRBJ2-2

CDR3 protein: ASSLSPEGGLGEKLF
clone size: NA
V gene: TRBV28
J gene: TRBJ1-4

CDR3 protein: ASSLGGAGYT
clone size: NA
V gene: TRBV28
J gene: TRBJ1-2

CDR3 protein: ASSVGLAGSNEQF
clone size: NA
V gene: TRBV9
J gene: TRBJ2-1

CDR3 protein: ASSQDGWAGEGTQY
clone size: NA
V gene: TRBV4-1
J gene: TRBJ2-5

CDR3 protein: ASSRLNSANVLT
clone size: NA
V gene: TRBV6-5
J gene: TRBJ2-6

CDR3 protein: SAKTGGHSGANVLT
clone size: NA
V gene: TRBV29-1
J gene: TRBJ2-6

CDR3 protein: ASSQNEQF
clone size: NA
V gene: TRBV10-2
J gene: TRBJ2-1

CDR3 protein: ASSLTGNPQPQH
clone size: NA
V gene: TRBV19
J gene: TRBJ1-5

CDR3 protein: ASSQDRGSYEQY
clone size: NA
V gene: TRBV4-3
J gene: TRBJ2-7

CDR3 protein: ASSARGTEFNYGYT
clone size: NA
V gene: TRBV28
J gene: TRBJ1-2

CDR3 protein: ASSFFRRVADTQY
clone size: once
V gene: TRBV7-9
J gene: TRBJ2-3

CDR3 protein: ASSLNLDRQETQY
clone size: NA
V gene: TRBV28
J gene: TRBJ2-5

CDR3 protein: ASSLGAGLRDTEAF
clone size: NA
V gene: TRBV5-4
J gene: TRBJ1-1